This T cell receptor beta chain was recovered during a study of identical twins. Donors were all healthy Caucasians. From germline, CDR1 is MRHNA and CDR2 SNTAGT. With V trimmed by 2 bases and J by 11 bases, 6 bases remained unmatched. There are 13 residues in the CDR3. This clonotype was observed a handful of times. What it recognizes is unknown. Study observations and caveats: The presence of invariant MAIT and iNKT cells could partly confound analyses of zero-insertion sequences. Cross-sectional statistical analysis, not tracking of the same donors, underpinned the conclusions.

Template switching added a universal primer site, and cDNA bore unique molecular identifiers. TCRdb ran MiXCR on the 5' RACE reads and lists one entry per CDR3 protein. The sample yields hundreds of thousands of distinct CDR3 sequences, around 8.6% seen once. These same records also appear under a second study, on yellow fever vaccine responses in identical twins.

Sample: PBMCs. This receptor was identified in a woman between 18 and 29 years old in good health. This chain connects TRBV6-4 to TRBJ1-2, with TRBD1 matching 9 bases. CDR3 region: CASSDGTGSAYTF. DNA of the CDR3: TGTGCCAGCAGTGACGGGACAGGGTCTGCGTACACCTTC.